These T cell receptor beta chains were read from a single sample in a study of blood T cell repertoires in COVID-19. Sequenced by immunoSEQ multiplex PCR; TCRdb stores in-frame clones only, minus some. Of about 160,000 clones listed, approximately 79% are singletons. Sequenced: peripheral blood. These receptors were collected from a woman aged 40 to 50 with COVID-19, enrolled during active disease. Both conserved end residues are part of each CDR3. Fields, in order: D gene, J gene, V gene, clone size, CDR3 protein, CDR3 DNA. The D gene is left open where the match is weak. Rows give clone size only sometimes, using once, few, many, or a class for an expanded clone.

D gene: NA; J gene: TRBJ2-6; V gene: TRBV9; clone size: NA; CDR3 protein: CASQGGDSGANVLTF; CDR3 DNA: TGTGCCAGCCAAGGCGGGGACTCTGGGGCCAACGTCCTGACTTTC
D gene: NA; J gene: TRBJ2-1; V gene: TRBV30; clone size: once; CDR3 protein: CAWRGLGHNEQFF; CDR3 DNA: TGTGCCTGGAGGGGGCTAGGCCATAATGAGCAGTTCTTC
D gene: NA; J gene: TRBJ2-3; V gene: TRBV6-2/TRBV6-3; clone size: many; CDR3 protein: CASSLASVTDTQYF; CDR3 DNA: TGTGCCAGCAGTTTGGCTTCAGTGACAGATACGCAGTATTTT
D gene: TRBD1; J gene: TRBJ2-5; V gene: TRBV7-9; clone size: NA; CDR3 protein: CASSSPDREQETQYF; CDR3 DNA: TGTGCCAGCAGTTCCCCCGACAGGGAACAAGAGACCCAGTACTTC
D gene: NA; J gene: TRBJ2-1; V gene: TRBV7-9; clone size: NA; CDR3 protein: CASSARGYNEQFF; CDR3 DNA: TGTGCCAGCAGCGCCCGGGGCTACAATGAGCAGTTCTTC
D gene: NA; J gene: TRBJ2-1; V gene: TRBV12-5; clone size: once; CDR3 protein: CASGGPGGVDNEQFF; CDR3 DNA: TGTGCTAGTGGGGGCCCCGGGGGAGTAGACAATGAGCAGTTCTTC
D gene: NA; J gene: TRBJ2-1; V gene: TRBV7-6; clone size: NA; CDR3 protein: CASSLEQFSGNEQFF; CDR3 DNA: TGTGCCAGCAGCTTAGAACAGTTTAGTGGCAATGAGCAGTTCTTC
D gene: TRBD1; J gene: TRBJ2-1; V gene: TRBV5-1; clone size: NA; CDR3 protein: CASSPGQGAYNEQFF; CDR3 DNA: TGCGCCAGCAGCCCTGGCCAGGGGGCCTACAATGAGCAGTTCTTC
D gene: TRBD1; J gene: TRBJ1-4; V gene: TRBV28; clone size: NA; CDR3 protein: CASRTGPGQGIGEKLFF; CDR3 DNA: TGTGCCAGCAGAACCGGGCCGGGACAGGGGATCGGTGAAAAACTGTTTTTT
D gene: NA; J gene: TRBJ2-7; V gene: TRBV5-4; clone size: NA; CDR3 protein: CASSLGSLEAYEQYF; CDR3 DNA: TGTGCCAGCAGCTTGGGGAGCCTCGAGGCCTACGAGCAGTACTTC
D gene: NA; J gene: TRBJ2-7; V gene: TRBV29-1; clone size: NA; CDR3 protein: CSAFDRTYEQYF; CDR3 DNA: TGCAGCGCCTTCGACAGGACCTACGAGCAGTACTTC
D gene: NA; J gene: TRBJ2-7; V gene: TRBV18; clone size: NA; CDR3 protein: CASSRRDSYPYEQYF; CDR3 DNA: TGTGCCAGCTCACGCCGGGACTCTTACCCCTACGAGCAGTACTTC
D gene: TRBD2; J gene: TRBJ2-1; V gene: TRBV7-9; clone size: NA; CDR3 protein: CASSFFSGSNYNEQFF; CDR3 DNA: TGTGCCAGCAGCTTCTTTAGCGGGAGTAATTACAATGAGCAGTTCTTC
D gene: NA; J gene: TRBJ2-7; V gene: TRBV9; clone size: NA; CDR3 protein: CASSKRWTGFDEQYF; CDR3 DNA: TGTGCCAGCAGCAAGCGGTGGACGGGATTTGACGAGCAGTACTTC
D gene: NA; J gene: TRBJ2-4; V gene: TRBV10-2; clone size: NA; CDR3 protein: CASTPGGSKNIQYF; CDR3 DNA: TGCGCCAGCACTCCTGGGGGCAGCAAAAACATTCAGTACTTC
D gene: NA; J gene: TRBJ1-5; V gene: TRBV19; clone size: once; CDR3 protein: CASSITGGNQPQHF; CDR3 DNA: TGTGCCAGTAGTATAACCGGGGGCAATCAGCCCCAGCATTTT
D gene: NA; J gene: TRBJ2-7; V gene: TRBV13; clone size: NA; CDR3 protein: CASSLALGRTSF; CDR3 DNA: TGTGCCAGCAGCTTAGCCCTGGGGCGGACATCTTTC
D gene: NA; J gene: TRBJ2-1; V gene: TRBV5-1; clone size: NA; CDR3 protein: CASSTSWSSYNEQFF; CDR3 DNA: TGCGCCAGCAGTACTAGCTGGAGCTCCTACAATGAGCAGTTCTTC
D gene: NA; J gene: TRBJ2-2; V gene: TRBV28; clone size: NA; CDR3 protein: CASGDSRVTGELFF; CDR3 DNA: TGTGCCAGCGGGGACTCGAGGGTCACCGGGGAGCTGTTTTTT
D gene: TRBD2; J gene: TRBJ2-1; V gene: TRBV6-4; clone size: many; CDR3 protein: CASSDDSSGTSNEQFF; CDR3 DNA: TGTGCCAGCAGTGACGATAGTAGCGGGACTTCAAATGAGCAGTTCTTC
D gene: TRBD1; J gene: TRBJ1-6; V gene: TRBV5-6; clone size: NA; CDR3 protein: CASSFGTGNSPLHF; CDR3 DNA: TGTGCCAGCAGCTTCGGGACAGGAAATTCACCCCTCCACTTT
D gene: TRBD1; J gene: TRBJ1-2; V gene: TRBV11-2; clone size: few; CDR3 protein: CASSRDRGSGYTF; CDR3 DNA: TGTGCCAGCAGCCGGGACAGGGGATCGGGCTACACCTTC
D gene: NA; J gene: TRBJ2-1; V gene: TRBV13; clone size: NA; CDR3 protein: CASSLLPPPNNEQFF; CDR3 DNA: TGTGCCAGCAGCCTACTCCCACCCCCCAACAATGAGCAGTTCTTC
D gene: TRBD1; J gene: TRBJ1-4; V gene: TRBV18; clone size: once; CDR3 protein: CASSPPWGQGAQKLFF; CDR3 DNA: TGTGCCAGCTCACCACCGTGGGGACAGGGTGCGCAAAAACTGTTTTTT
D gene: NA; J gene: TRBJ2-1; V gene: TRBV27; clone size: once; CDR3 protein: CASKGELYNEQFF; CDR3 DNA: TGTGCCAGCAAGGGGGAGCTCTACAATGAGCAGTTCTTC
D gene: NA; J gene: TRBJ2-5; V gene: TRBV5-5; clone size: NA; CDR3 protein: CASSLVRVQETQYF; CDR3 DNA: TGTGCCAGCAGCTTGGTTCGAGTGCAAGAGACCCAGTACTTC
D gene: TRBD1; J gene: TRBJ1-3; V gene: TRBV29-1; clone size: many; CDR3 protein: CSVVGGVSGNTIYF; CDR3 DNA: TGCAGCGTTGTAGGGGGCGTCTCTGGAAACACCATATATTTT
D gene: NA; J gene: TRBJ2-3; V gene: TRBV19; clone size: few; CDR3 protein: CASSPGQITDTQYF; CDR3 DNA: TGTGCCAGTAGTCCCGGACAGATCACAGATACGCAGTATTTT
D gene: NA; J gene: TRBJ1-6; V gene: TRBV6-5; clone size: NA; CDR3 protein: CASSYQRSYNSPLHF; CDR3 DNA: TGTGCCAGCAGTTATCAGCGTAGCTATAATTCACCCCTCCACTTT
D gene: TRBD1; J gene: TRBJ1-1; V gene: TRBV9; clone size: NA; CDR3 protein: CASSVGPDDQGVAEAFF; CDR3 DNA: TGTGCCAGCAGCGTAGGGCCTGACGATCAGGGGGTCGCTGAAGCTTTCTTT
D gene: NA; J gene: TRBJ1-5; V gene: TRBV15; clone size: NA; CDR3 protein: CATSRGAGNQPQHF; CDR3 DNA: TGTGCCACCAGCAGAGGGGCAGGTAATCAGCCCCAGCATTTT
D gene: NA; J gene: TRBJ2-4; V gene: TRBV30; clone size: NA; CDR3 protein: CAWSRLQGDIQYF; CDR3 DNA: TGTGCCTGGAGCCGCTTACAGGGTGACATTCAGTACTTC
D gene: NA; J gene: TRBJ2-3; V gene: TRBV7-3; clone size: NA; CDR3 protein: CASSSGGSADTQYF; CDR3 DNA: TGTGCCAGCAGCTCCGGTGGGAGTGCAGATACGCAGTATTTT
D gene: NA; J gene: TRBJ2-5; V gene: TRBV6-5; clone size: NA; CDR3 protein: CASSSVQETQYF; CDR3 DNA: TGTGCCAGCAGTTCTGTCCAAGAGACCCAGTACTTC
D gene: TRBD2; J gene: TRBJ2-1; V gene: TRBV6-4; clone size: NA; CDR3 protein: CASSDSWAGALGSYNEQFF; CDR3 DNA: TGTGCCAGCAGTGACTCTTGGGCGGGAGCTTTGGGGTCCTACAATGAGCAGTTCTTC
D gene: NA; J gene: TRBJ1-6; V gene: TRBV24-1; clone size: few; CDR3 protein: CATTRRPDSQNSPLHF; CDR3 DNA: TGTGCCACCACCCGCCGGCCGGACAGCCAAAATTCACCCCTCCACTTT
D gene: TRBD1; J gene: TRBJ2-2; V gene: TRBV11-2; clone size: NA; CDR3 protein: CASSLGGQGPKTGELFF; CDR3 DNA: TGTGCCAGCAGCTTAGGGGGACAGGGGCCAAAGACCGGGGAGCTGTTTTTT
D gene: TRBD2; J gene: TRBJ2-2; V gene: TRBV7-9; clone size: NA; CDR3 protein: CASSNGLAGGRSGELFF; CDR3 DNA: TGTGCCAGCAGCAATGGACTCGCGGGGGGGCGAAGCGGGGAGCTGTTTTTT
D gene: TRBD2; J gene: TRBJ2-1; V gene: TRBV20-1; clone size: NA; CDR3 protein: CSASGAGGISYNEQFF; CDR3 DNA: TGCAGTGCTAGTGGCGCGGGAGGGATCTCCTACAATGAGCAGTTCTTC
D gene: TRBD1; J gene: TRBJ1-6; V gene: TRBV7-3; clone size: NA; CDR3 protein: CASSGRDRGLAYVDSPLHF; CDR3 DNA: TGTGCCAGCAGCGGAAGGGACAGGGGATTGGCGTACGTGGATTCACCCCTCCACTTT
D gene: NA; J gene: TRBJ1-1; V gene: TRBV19; clone size: NA; CDR3 protein: CASRVRENTEAFF; CDR3 DNA: TGTGCCAGTAGGGTCCGGGAGAACACTGAAGCTTTCTTT
D gene: NA; J gene: TRBJ2-5; V gene: TRBV28; clone size: NA; CDR3 protein: CASSSPGVQETQYF; CDR3 DNA: TGTGCCAGCAGTTCCCCAGGGGTGCAGGAGACCCAGTACTTC
D gene: NA; J gene: TRBJ2-2; V gene: TRBV28; clone size: NA; CDR3 protein: CASSFPGTGELFF; CDR3 DNA: TGTGCCAGCAGTTTCCCGGGCACCGGGGAGCTGTTTTTT
D gene: NA; J gene: TRBJ1-6; V gene: TRBV6-5; clone size: NA; CDR3 protein: CASSSMDNSPLHF; CDR3 DNA: TGTGCCAGCAGTAGCATGGATAATTCACCCCTCCACTTT
D gene: NA; J gene: TRBJ2-7; V gene: TRBV6-5; clone size: few; CDR3 protein: CATTGWAGYEQYF; CDR3 DNA: TGTGCCACCACGGGATGGGCGGGATACGAGCAGTACTTC
D gene: NA; J gene: TRBJ2-5; V gene: TRBV6-6; clone size: NA; CDR3 protein: CASRGQEGRQETQYF; CDR3 DNA: TGTGCCAGCAGGGGGCAGGAAGGTCGTCAAGAGACCCAGTACTTC
D gene: NA; J gene: TRBJ2-5; V gene: TRBV20-1; clone size: NA; CDR3 protein: CSATEKTSLHF; CDR3 DNA: TGCAGTGCTACAGAAAAGACTAGTCTCCACTTC
D gene: NA; J gene: TRBJ1-5; V gene: TRBV23-1; clone size: NA; CDR3 protein: CASSQSRRPLNQPQHF; CDR3 DNA: TGCGCCAGCAGTCAATCGCGACGGCCACTAAATCAGCCCCAGCATTTT
D gene: NA; J gene: TRBJ2-7; V gene: TRBV6-6; clone size: NA; CDR3 protein: CASSSGPTYEQYF; CDR3 DNA: TGTGCCAGCAGTAGCGGACCCACCTACGAGCAGTACTTC
D gene: TRBD2; J gene: TRBJ2-1; V gene: TRBV19; clone size: NA; CDR3 protein: CASSRASGYNEQFF; CDR3 DNA: TGTGCCAGTAGTCGGGCTAGCGGTTACAATGAGCAGTTCTTC
D gene: NA; J gene: TRBJ2-1; V gene: TRBV9; clone size: NA; CDR3 protein: CASSVDSGIYNEQFF; CDR3 DNA: TGTGCCAGCAGCGTAGATAGCGGAATTTACAATGAGCAGTTCTTC
D gene: NA; J gene: TRBJ1-2; V gene: TRBV28; clone size: NA; CDR3 protein: CASTTGSSGYTF; CDR3 DNA: TGTGCCAGCACTACAGGGAGTTCTGGCTACACCTTC
D gene: NA; J gene: TRBJ1-6; V gene: TRBV7-9; clone size: NA; CDR3 protein: CASSLAGGGSPLHF; CDR3 DNA: TGTGCCAGCAGCTTAGCGGGGGGGGGTTCACCCCTCCACTTT